One and the same sample provided the 9 T cell receptor beta chains below, sequenced in a study of T cells in localized non-small cell lung cancer. Repertoires were generated with immunoSEQ multiplex PCR, while TCRdb's copy carries only in-frame clones and drops some. There are under 5,000 clones in the sample; about 31% occur only once, and roughly an eighth lies in the top ten. The sample consisted of lung tumor tissue, taken before any cancer treatment. The receptors were sampled from a male donor at least 60 years old with stage III lung adenocarcinoma.

This clone was seen more than once but under ten times. This chain connects TRBV9 to TRBJ2-3; 12 bases are shared with TRBD2. The CDR3 spans 17 residues. Germline-derived CDR1 and CDR2 are SGDLS and YYNGEE. V was clipped by 4 bases and J by 3 bases; unmatched bases: 9. The DNA of the CDR3 is TGTGCCAGCAGCCCGCACTCTAGCGGGAGGGGAACAGATACGCAGTATTTT. Amino acids: CASSPHSSGRGTDTQYF.

The chain uses TRBV6-8 and TRBJ1-2, with 7 bases matching TRBD1. With V trimmed by 4 bases and J by 6 bases, 8 bases remained unmatched. This CDR3 is 14 amino acids long. CDR1 and CDR2 (germline): MNHGY, SAAAGT. The CDR3 protein is CASSFQDRSHGYTF. CDR3 DNA: TGTGCCAGCAGTTTTCAGGACAGGTCACATGGCTACACCTTC.

CDR3 DNA sequence: TGTGCCTGGAGTGACCTCGGGACAGGGGGCTACGAGCAGTACTTC. This gives the protein CAWSDLGTGGYEQYF. The V gene is TRBV30, the J gene TRBJ2-7; 11 nucleotides align to TRBD1. V shed 1 base, J shed 3 bases, and the junction held 5 bases outside the gene matches. The CDR3 runs to 15 residues. The germline CDR1 and CDR2 sequences are GTSNPN and SVGIG (reference sequence).

This rearrangement joins TRBV19 to TRBJ2-1, with TRBD2 as a possible D gene (5 bases). The CDR3 consists of 14 residues. The V end lost 3 bases, the J end lost 8 bases, and 14 bases lay between the germline ends. Germline lookup yields CDR1 LNHDA and CDR2 SQIVND (reference sequence). CDR3 DNA sequence: TGTGCCAGTAGTATTGGGCCTAGCAGAGATGAGCAGTTCTTC. It encodes CASSIGPSRDEQFF.

A few counts support this clone. The chain uses TRBV6-7 and TRBJ1-3, with TRBD1 as a possible D gene (6 bases). TRBV6-7 is recorded as an ORF, its role being uncertain. The V gene lost 6 bases and the J gene lost 7 bases, with 16 bases spanning the gap. The CDR3 is made up of 14 amino acids. This CDR3 reads CASSNPGVWNTIYF. CDR3 in DNA: TGTGCCAGCAGCAACCCAGGGGTCTGGAACACCATATATTTT.

The chain carries TRBV18 and TRBJ2-2; 7 nucleotides match TRBD1. This CDR3 contains 14 residues. Germline V CDR1 and CDR2: KGHSH, LQKENI. The trim removed 3 bases at V and 6 bases at J, leaving 4 bases unmatched. The CDR3 nucleotides are TGTGCCAGCTCACCCTTAGGACAGGCCGGGGAGCTGTTTTTT. Protein: CASSPLGQAGELFF.

A few counts support this clone. The V gene is TRBV30, the J gene TRBJ2-7, with D unclear. V was pared by 3 bases and J by 2 bases, with 11 bases between. The CDR3 runs to 13 residues. Germline assignment: CDR1 GTSNPN and CDR2 SVGIG (reference sequence). The CDR3: CAWRKASTYEQYF. The DNA for the CDR3 is TGTGCCTGGAGGAAGGCGAGCACCTACGAGCAGTACTTC.

Only a few counts were recorded for this clone. V gene TRBV14 combines with J gene TRBJ1-1; 9 nucleotides line up with TRBD1. The V and J ends lost 5 bases and 4 bases, in that order; junction bases with no gene match: 5. The germline gives CDR1 SGHDN, CDR2 FVKESK. The CDR3 is 14 residues long. CDR3 DNA sequence: TGTGCCAGCAGCGTAGGGACAGGGTCCACTGAAGCTTTCTTT. Protein sequence: CASSVGTGSTEAFF. Full variable domain (outside the CDR3, taken from reference TRBV14 and TRBJ1-1): EAGVTQFPSHSVIEKGQTVTLRCDPISGHDNLYWYRRVMGKEIKFLLHFVKESKQDESGMPNNRFLAERTGGTYSTLKVQPAELEDSGVYFCASSVGTGSTEAFFGQGTRLTVV.

This clone is medium-sized by share. CDR3 sequence: CASREDRGTEAFF. CDR3 nucleotide sequence: TGTGCCAGCAGGGAGGACCGTGGGACTGAAGCTTTCTTT. The rearrangement links TRBV9 to TRBJ1-1, with D hard to call. Germline V CDR1 and CDR2: SGDLS, YYNGEE. V lost 5 bases to trimming and J lost 5 bases, with 13 bases between them. This CDR3 contains 13 residues.